These T cell receptor beta chains were read from a single sample in a study of T-cell memory formation after mild COVID-19. TCRdb independently ran MiXCR on the 5' RACE reads; one entry per CDR3 protein. The sample has tens of thousands of distinct CDR3 sequences; about 13% are singletons. Sequencing was done on a sample of PBMCs or a T cell subset sorted from them (not recorded which). The receptors originated from an adult woman who had mild COVID-19 (a few samples of this study predate the infection). Cell type and time point are not known. CDR3s include the opening cysteine and the closing phenylalanine or tryptophan. Fields, in order: V gene, CDR3 length, J gene, D gene, clone size, CDR3 DNA, CDR3 protein. A D gene is named only where the DNA matches it firmly. Where a row states a size, it is once, few, many or the class of an expanded clone; other rows omit it.

v_gene: TRBV5-1
len: 11
j_gene: TRBJ2-7
d_gene: -
abundance: few
CDR3nt: TGCGCCAGCAGCTTGGCTAACGAGCAGTACTTC
CDR3aa: CASSLANEQYF

v_gene: TRBV5-4
len: 15
j_gene: TRBJ2-2
d_gene: TRBD1
abundance: -
CDR3nt: TGTGCCAGCAGTCTCGACAGGGGCCACGCCGGGGAGCTGTTTTTT
CDR3aa: CASSLDRGHAGELFF

v_gene: TRBV12-3/TRBV12-4
len: 15
j_gene: TRBJ2-5
d_gene: TRBD2
abundance: few
CDR3nt: TGTGCCAGCAGTTCCACTAGCGGGTACCAAGAGACCCAGTACTTC
CDR3aa: CASSSTSGYQETQYF

v_gene: TRBV20-1
len: 15
j_gene: TRBJ2-3
d_gene: -
abundance: few
CDR3nt: TGCAGTGTTAGAGGGTGGGAGATATCTAAAGATACGCAGTATTTT
CDR3aa: CSVRGWEISKDTQYF

v_gene: TRBV5-6
len: 14
j_gene: TRBJ2-5
d_gene: -
abundance: -
CDR3nt: TGTGCCAGCAGCTTTCCCGGGTGGGGTGAGACCCAGTACTTC
CDR3aa: CASSFPGWGETQYF

v_gene: TRBV29-1
len: 15
j_gene: TRBJ1-2
d_gene: TRBD1
abundance: -
CDR3nt: TGCAGCGTTGAAAGAACAGGGGGCAGGGACTATGGCTACACCTTC
CDR3aa: CSVERTGGRDYGYTF

v_gene: TRBV7-9
len: 15
j_gene: TRBJ2-1
d_gene: TRBD1
abundance: many
CDR3nt: TGTGCCAGCAGCGCCCGGGACAGGATTTACAATGAGCAGTTCTTC
CDR3aa: CASSARDRIYNEQFF

v_gene: TRBV5-1
len: 15
j_gene: TRBJ2-7
d_gene: TRBD1
abundance: few
CDR3nt: TGCGCCAGCAGCTCGGCCGGGACAGGGGTCTACGAGCAGTACTTC
CDR3aa: CASSSAGTGVYEQYF

v_gene: TRBV24-1
len: 16
j_gene: TRBJ2-2
d_gene: -
abundance: -
CDR3nt: TGTGCCACCAGTGATTTCAGGACATCGAACACCGGGGAGCTGTTTTTT
CDR3aa: CATSDFRTSNTGELFF

v_gene: TRBV30
len: 13
j_gene: TRBJ1-1
d_gene: -
abundance: few
CDR3nt: TGTGCCTGGAGTGTCTGGCGGAGCACTGAAGCTTTCTTT
CDR3aa: CAWSVWRSTEAFF

v_gene: TRBV4-3
len: 17
j_gene: TRBJ2-3
d_gene: -
abundance: -
CDR3nt: TGCGCCAGCAGCCAAGATAGATCGCCGGCATCCACAGATACGCAGTATTTT
CDR3aa: CASSQDRSPASTDTQYF

v_gene: TRBV6-2/TRBV6-3
len: 15
j_gene: TRBJ2-7
d_gene: TRBD1
abundance: few
CDR3nt: TGTGCCAGCAGTTACCTGGGGACAGGGGAAGGGGAGCAGTACTTC
CDR3aa: CASSYLGTGEGEQYF

v_gene: TRBV4-2
len: 21
j_gene: TRBJ2-6
d_gene: -
abundance: -
CDR3nt: TGTGCCAGCAGCCAAGATACGCAGGGACCCGGGGTACTGTCTGGGGCCAACGTCCTGACTTTC
CDR3aa: CASSQDTQGPGVLSGANVLTF

v_gene: TRBV7-2
len: 16
j_gene: TRBJ2-5
d_gene: TRBD2
abundance: -
CDR3nt: TGTGCCAGCACCAACCCGGTAGGGCTAGCGGGAGAGACCCAGTACTTC
CDR3aa: CASTNPVGLAGETQYF

v_gene: TRBV18
len: 15
j_gene: TRBJ2-3
d_gene: TRBD2
abundance: once
CDR3nt: TGTGCCAGCTCAGAGCGACTAGCGGGTGAAGATACGCAGTATTTT
CDR3aa: CASSERLAGEDTQYF

v_gene: TRBV6-5
len: 13
j_gene: TRBJ2-7
d_gene: -
abundance: many
CDR3nt: TGTGCCAGCAGTCAAGGGCAGTCCTACGAGCAGTACTTC
CDR3aa: CASSQGQSYEQYF

v_gene: TRBV7-9
len: 13
j_gene: TRBJ2-5
d_gene: -
abundance: many
CDR3nt: TGTGCCAGCAGCTGGGACGTCGAAGAGACCCAGTACTTC
CDR3aa: CASSWDVEETQYF

v_gene: TRBV9
len: 17
j_gene: TRBJ2-1
d_gene: TRBD2
abundance: -
CDR3nt: TGTGCCAGCAGCGTTTGGGCGGGAGGGGGCTCCTACAATGAGCAGTTCTTC
CDR3aa: CASSVWAGGGSYNEQFF

v_gene: TRBV25-1
len: 16
j_gene: TRBJ2-7
d_gene: -
abundance: -
CDR3nt: TGTGCCAGCAGTGAGGGCTGGGCGGGTAGCTCCTACGAGCAGTACTTC
CDR3aa: CASSEGWAGSSYEQYF

v_gene: TRBV28
len: 13
j_gene: TRBJ2-4
d_gene: -
abundance: -
CDR3nt: TGTGCCAGCAGCCCTACCCCCGAGGGTGCGCGGTACTTC
CDR3aa: CASSPTPEGARYF

v_gene: TRBV29-1
len: 12
j_gene: TRBJ1-2
d_gene: -
abundance: few
CDR3nt: TGCAGCGTTGAGGATAGTGACTATGGCTACACCTTC
CDR3aa: CSVEDSDYGYTF

v_gene: TRBV4-3
len: 16
j_gene: TRBJ2-7
d_gene: TRBD1
abundance: few
CDR3nt: TGCGCCAGCAGCCAAGAAGTGTCAGGGGGTATGTACGAGCAGTACTTC
CDR3aa: CASSQEVSGGMYEQYF

v_gene: TRBV6-2/TRBV6-3
len: 11
j_gene: TRBJ2-5
d_gene: -
abundance: -
CDR3nt: TGTGCCAGCAGCCTATCGGAGACCCAGTACTTC
CDR3aa: CASSLSETQYF

v_gene: TRBV20-1
len: 15
j_gene: TRBJ2-3
d_gene: -
abundance: -
CDR3nt: TGCAGTGCCGCTCGGGTCGGGGGCCACACAGATACGCAGTATTTT
CDR3aa: CSAARVGGHTDTQYF

v_gene: TRBV5-1
len: 11
j_gene: TRBJ2-1
d_gene: -
abundance: many
CDR3nt: TGCGCCAGCAGCTTCGAGGGTGAGCAGTTCTTC
CDR3aa: CASSFEGEQFF

v_gene: TRBV9
len: 19
j_gene: TRBJ1-6
d_gene: -
abundance: few
CDR3nt: TGTGCCAGCAGCGTAGGGGGAACTCCACTGAGCTCCTATAATTCACCCCTCCACTTT
CDR3aa: CASSVGGTPLSSYNSPLHF